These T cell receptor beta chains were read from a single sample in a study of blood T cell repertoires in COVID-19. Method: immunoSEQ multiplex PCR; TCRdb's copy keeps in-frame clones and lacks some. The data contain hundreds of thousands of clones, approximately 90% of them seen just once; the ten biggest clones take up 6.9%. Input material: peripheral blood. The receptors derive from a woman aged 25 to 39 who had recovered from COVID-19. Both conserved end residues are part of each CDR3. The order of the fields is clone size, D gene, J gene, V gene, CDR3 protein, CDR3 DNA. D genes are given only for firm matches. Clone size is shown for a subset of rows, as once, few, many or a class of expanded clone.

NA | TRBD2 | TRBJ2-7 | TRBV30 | CAWSRTSGGLPPYEQYF | TGTGCCTGGAGTCGGACTAGCGGGGGGCTTCCTCCCTACGAGCAGTACTTC
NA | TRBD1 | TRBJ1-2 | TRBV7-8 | CASSYRGQDGYTF | TGTGCCAGCAGCTACAGGGGGCAGGATGGCTACACCTTC
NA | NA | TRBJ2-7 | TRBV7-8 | CASSTRISYEQYF | TGTGCCAGCAGTACGAGAATTTCCTACGAGCAGTACTTC
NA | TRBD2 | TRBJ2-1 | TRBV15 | CATSREGLAGYNEQFF | TGTGCCACCAGCAGAGAGGGACTAGCGGGGTACAATGAGCAGTTCTTC
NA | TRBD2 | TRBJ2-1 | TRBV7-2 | CASSLSGGVNEQFF | TGTGCCAGCAGCTTAAGCGGGGGGGTGAATGAGCAGTTCTTC
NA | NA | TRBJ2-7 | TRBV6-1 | CASRDYEQYF | TGTGCCAGCCGGGACTACGAGCAGTACTTC
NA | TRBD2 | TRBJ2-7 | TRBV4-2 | CASSQEGAGEAYEQYF | TGTGCCAGCAGCCAAGAGGGCGCGGGGGAGGCCTACGAGCAGTACTTC
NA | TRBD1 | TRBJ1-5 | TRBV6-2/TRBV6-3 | CASSSVRGGRRNQPQHF | TGTGCCAGCAGTTCGGTCAGAGGGGGCAGGCGCAATCAGCCCCAGCATTTT
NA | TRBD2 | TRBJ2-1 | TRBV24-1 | CATSDFYASGGDNEQFF | TGTGCCACCAGTGATTTTTACGCTAGCGGGGGGGACAATGAGCAGTTCTTC
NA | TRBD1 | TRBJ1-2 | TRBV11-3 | CASSFCIGQGAASVYGYTF | TGTGCCAGCAGCTTTTGCATAGGACAGGGGGCCGCTTCTGTCTATGGCTACACCTTC
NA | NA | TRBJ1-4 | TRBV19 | CASSEPGEPEKLFF | TGTGCCAGTAGCGAACCAGGGGAGCCTGAAAAACTGTTTTTT
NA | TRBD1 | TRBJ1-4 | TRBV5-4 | CASSTVPGQGMSTNEKLFF | TGTGCCAGCAGCACGGTCCCGGGACAGGGGATGTCAACTAATGAAAAACTGTTTTTT
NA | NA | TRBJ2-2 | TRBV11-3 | CASSLGRDSGELFF | TGTGCCAGCAGCTTAGGACGGGATAGCGGGGAGCTGTTTTTT
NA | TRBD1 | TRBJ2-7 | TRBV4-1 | CASSQEGQLSYEQYF | TGCGCCAGCAGCCAAGAGGGACAGCTTAGCTACGAGCAGTACTTC
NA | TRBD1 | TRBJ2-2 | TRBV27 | CASSHTGTGITGELFF | TGTGCCAGCAGTCATACCGGGACAGGGATCACCGGGGAGCTGTTTTTT
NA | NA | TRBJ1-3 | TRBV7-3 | CASSRGFSGNTIYF | TGTGCCAGCAGCCGGGGGTTCTCTGGAAACACCATATATTTT
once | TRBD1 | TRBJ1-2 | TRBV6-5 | CASRGQGTNYGYTF | TGTGCCAGCAGGGGACAGGGGACTAACTATGGCTACACCTTC
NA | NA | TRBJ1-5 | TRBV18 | CASSRSRTEPQHF | TGTGCCAGCTCACGGTCGCGGACTGAACCCCAGCATTTT
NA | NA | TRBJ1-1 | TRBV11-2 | CASSLDGGLNTEAFF | TGTGCCAGCAGCTTAGACGGCGGCCTGAACACTGAAGCTTTCTTT
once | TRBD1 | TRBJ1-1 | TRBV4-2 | CASSQDPLLRGQAGLTEAFF | TGTGCCAGCAGCCAAGATCCCCTACTCCGGGGACAGGCGGGGCTCACTGAAGCTTTCTTT
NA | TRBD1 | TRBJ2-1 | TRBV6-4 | CASSDSAGQGASEQFF | TGTGCCAGCAGTGACTCGGCGGGACAGGGGGCGAGTGAGCAGTTCTTC
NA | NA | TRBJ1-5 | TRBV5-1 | CASSLSGSQPQHF | TGCGCCAGCAGCTTGAGTGGCAGTCAGCCCCAGCATTTT
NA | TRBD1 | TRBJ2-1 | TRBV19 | CASSRLGTGRRNEQFF | TGTGCCAGTAGTCGGCTTGGGACAGGTAGGAGGAATGAGCAGTTCTTC
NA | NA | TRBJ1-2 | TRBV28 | CASSSPRDTYGYTF | TGTGCCAGCAGTTCTCCCCGGGACACCTATGGCTACACCTTC
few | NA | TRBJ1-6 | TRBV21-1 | CASPSTVRLHF | TGTGCCAGCCCCTCGACTGTCAGACTCCACTTT
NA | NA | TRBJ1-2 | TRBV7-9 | CASSLGRGTYGYTF | TGTGCCAGCAGCTTAGGTCGGGGGACCTATGGCTACACCTTC
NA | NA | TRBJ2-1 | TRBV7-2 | CASSLAFRQEQFF | TGTGCCAGCAGCTTAGCGTTCAGACAGGAGCAGTTCTTC
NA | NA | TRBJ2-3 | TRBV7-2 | CASSLAGPSDTQYF | TGTGCCAGCAGCTTAGCGGGGCCATCAGATACGCAGTATTTT
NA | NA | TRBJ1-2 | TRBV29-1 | CSVRQYGYTF | TGCAGCGTAAGACAGTATGGCTACACCTTC
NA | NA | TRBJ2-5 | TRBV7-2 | CASSSPQIQETQYF | TGTGCCAGCAGCTCCCCGCAGATACAAGAGACCCAGTACTTC
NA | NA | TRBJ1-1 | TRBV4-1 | CASSQTGAMNTEAFF | TGCGCCAGCAGCCAGACAGGAGCAATGAACACTGAAGCTTTCTTT
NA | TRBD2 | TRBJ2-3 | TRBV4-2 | CASSQEGTSSTDTQYF | TGTGCCAGCAGCCAAGAGGGGACTAGCAGTACAGATACGCAGTATTTT
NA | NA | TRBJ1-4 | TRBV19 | CASRRALTPTNEKLFF | TGTGCCAGTCGGAGGGCTTTAACTCCAACTAATGAAAAACTGTTTTTT
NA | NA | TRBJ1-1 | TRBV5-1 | CASSPIFPRGNTEAFF | TGCGCCAGCAGCCCGATCTTTCCCAGGGGGAACACTGAAGCTTTCTTT
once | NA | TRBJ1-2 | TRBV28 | CASSLIEADGYTF | TGTGCCAGCAGTCTGATTGAGGCGGATGGCTACACCTTC
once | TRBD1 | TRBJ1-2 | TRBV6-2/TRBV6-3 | CASSSEGQGAGFGYTF | TGTGCCAGCAGTTCGGAGGGGCAGGGGGCCGGTTTTGGCTACACCTTC
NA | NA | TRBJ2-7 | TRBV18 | CASSPVQGYEQYF | TGTGCCAGCTCACCCGTACAGGGCTACGAGCAGTACTTC